The 21 T cell receptor beta chains listed next were all sequenced from one sample in a study of blood T cell repertoires in COVID-19. Generated by immunoSEQ multiplex PCR, the TCRdb table keeps only in-frame clones and is missing some. The table shows around 220,000 clones, with roughly 87% occurring only once. Sequencing was done on a sample of PBMCs or T cells enriched from blood (not recorded which). The source of these receptors is a woman aged 25 to 39 with acute COVID-19.

The V call is TRBV2, the J call TRBJ2-3; 11 bases are shared with TRBD2. The CDR3 totals 14 residues. Germline V gene data show CDR1 as SNHLY and CDR2 as FYNNEI. Trimming removed 7 bases from V and 4 bases from J; junction bases left unmatched: 4. The CDR3 protein is CASTTSGAADTQYF. The CDR3 DNA is TGTGCCAGCACGACTAGCGGGGCGGCAGATACGCAGTATTTT.

The chain employs TRBV5-4 and TRBJ2-2, with no clear D. The CDR3 is 12 residues long. In germline, CDR1 is SGHNT, CDR2 YYREEE (reference sequence). Between the trimmed V and J ends, which lost 1 base and 6 bases, there was a span of 4 bases. CDR3 sequence: CASSLFAGELFF. The DNA for the CDR3 is TGTGCCAGCAGCTTGTTCGCCGGGGAGCTGTTTTTT.

J is TRBJ1-1 and V is TRBV19, with 9 bases that match TRBD1. The germline V gene has CDR1 LNHDA and CDR2 SQIVND (reference sequence). V gave up 9 bases and J gave up 1 base; unmatched junction bases: 9. The CDR3 is 15 amino acids. CDR3 loop: CASRDRVGRNTEAFF. CDR3 sequence (DNA): TGTGCCAGCCGGGACAGGGTGGGCAGGAACACTGAAGCTTTCTTT.

The CDR3 is CASSPMGTDYGYTF. In DNA form, the CDR3 reads TGTGCCAGCAGCCCAATGGGGACAGACTATGGCTACACCTTC. This chain joins TRBV6-5 and TRBJ1-2; 7 positions match TRBD1. J gave up 3 bases and V 6 bases, and 7 bases lay outside the gene matches. Per the germline V gene, CDR1 is MNHEY and CDR2 is SVGAGI. This CDR3 spans 14 amino acids.

This clone occurred once. The V gene is TRBV6-5, the J gene TRBJ1-1, with TRBD1 identical over 9 bases. With V trimmed by 6 bases and J by 8 bases, 13 bases remained unmatched. CDR1 is MNHEY, CDR2 SVGAGI, per germline. The CDR3 is 15 amino acids. In DNA form, the CDR3 reads TGTGCCAGCAGGCCCCAAAGCACAGGGGGCTTGGAAGCTTTCTTT. Its protein is CASRPQSTGGLEAFF.

The V and J genes are TRBV7-9 and TRBJ1-2; 7 bases are shared with TRBD1. V dropped 4 bases and J dropped 0; count of bases not matched to a gene: 2. Germline V lookup: CDR1 SEHNR, CDR2 FQNEAQ (reference sequence). This CDR3 spans 14 amino acids. CDR3 DNA sequence: TGTGCCAGCAGCTACGGACAGGCTAACTATGGCTACACCTTC. It translates to CASSYGQANYGYTF. Full variable domain (remainder filled in from reference TRBV7-9 and TRBJ1-2): DTGVSQNPRHKITKRGQNVTFRCDPISEHNRLYWYRQTLGQGPEFLTYFQNEAQLEKSRLLSDRFSAERPKGSFSTLEIQRTEQGDSAMYLCASSYGQANYGYTFGSGTRLTVV.

V usage is TRBV10-3 and J usage is TRBJ2-3; a weak D match, TRBD1 (6 bases). The CDR3 sequence is 14 residues long. Trimming shortened V by 5 bases and J by 3 bases, and 12 bases separated the two germline ends. The germline V gene has CDR1 ENHRY and CDR2 SYGVKD. The CDR3 DNA is TGTGCCATCAGTCGGGACATCGATACAGATACGCAGTATTTT. It specifies CAISRDIDTDTQYF.

The DNA of the CDR3 is TGTGCCAGCAGCACAACGGGACAGGGTTCAGTAGGGGATGGCTACACCTTC. Amino acid sequence: CASSTTGQGSVGDGYTF. J is TRBJ1-2 and V is TRBV21-1; TRBD1 was called by the table and not checked on the DNA. TRBV21-1 is assigned pseudogene status. The CDR3 is 17 residues long.

The sample holds one count of this clone. This chain joins TRBV7-3 and TRBJ1-1; possibly TRBD1 for D (5 bases). CDR3 length: 17 amino acids. V was cut by 0 bases and J by 3 bases, with 17 bases left in between. Germline values: CDR1 SGHTA, CDR2 FQGTGA. The CDR3 loop reads CASSLTPTGPWDTEAFF. CDR3 bases: TGTGCCAGCAGCTTAACGCCCACAGGCCCTTGGGACACTGAAGCTTTCTTT.

The chain carries TRBV13 and TRBJ2-7; TRBD2 might be the D (6 bases). The CDR3 totals 13 residues. Germline CDR1 reads PRHDT; CDR2 reads FYEKMQ (reference sequence). V lost 1 base and J 3 bases, leaving 7 bases between the germline ends. CDR3 in DNA: TGTGCCAGCAGCTTAGTGCGGGGCTACGAGCAGTACTTC. Its translation: CASSLVRGYEQYF.

This sequence joins TRBV7-2 and TRBJ2-1; 12 nucleotides line up with TRBD1. Unmatched junction bases numbered 12, after V lost 5 bases and J lost 7 bases. In germline, CDR1 is SGHTA, CDR2 FQGNSA. CDR3 size: 17 residues. Here the CDR3 reads CASSPYVRDRGQNEQFF. The CDR3 DNA is TGTGCCAGCAGCCCATACGTCCGGGACAGGGGGCAGAATGAGCAGTTCTTC. Supplemented by reference TRBV7-2 and TRBJ2-1, the full variable domain reads GAGVSQSPSNKVTEKGKDVELRCDPISGHTALYWYRQSLGQGLEFLIYFQGNSAPDKSGLPSDRFSAERTGGSVSTLTIQRTQQEDSAVYLCASSPYVRDRGQNEQFFGPGTRLTVL.

This clone was found once. The CDR3 region is CASSLRLHYEQYF. In nucleotides, the CDR3 is TGTGCCAGCAGCTTGAGACTACACTACGAGCAGTACTTC. J is TRBJ2-7 and V is TRBV11-2; maybe TRBD2 (5 bases). The CDR3 sequence is 13 residues long. V lost 3 bases and J 3 bases, leaving 9 bases between the germline ends. Germline CDR1 reads SGHAT; CDR2 reads FQNNGV.

As regards this clone: At the DNA level, this CDR3 is encoded by other sequences in the same sample as well. This chain links TRBV29-1 with TRBJ2-5, with D hard to call. Germline V gene sequence: CDR1 SQVTM, CDR2 ANQGSEA. The germline V and J ends were trimmed by 2 bases and 2 bases, with 6 bases remaining between them. The CDR3 is 12 residues long. The CDR3 DNA follows: TGCAGCGTTGAATCCCAGCAAGAGACCCAGTACTTC. This gives the protein CSVESQQETQYF.

The rearrangement uses TRBV6-1 and TRBJ2-1; a possible D gene is TRBD2 (6 bases). CDR1 MNHNS and CDR2 SASEGT come from the germline V gene. V was pared by 1 base and J by 3 bases, with 10 bases between. The CDR3 totals 15 residues. This CDR3 reads CASSEGIGGYNEQFF. CDR3 sequence (DNA): TGTGCCAGCAGTGAAGGAATCGGGGGCTACAATGAGCAGTTCTTC.

The V call is TRBV24-1, the J call TRBJ2-2; possibly TRBD1 for D (6 bases). The germline V and J ends were trimmed by 0 bases and 3 bases, with 13 bases remaining between them. This CDR3 spans 17 amino acids. From germline, CDR1 is KGHDR and CDR2 SFDVKD. The DNA for the CDR3 is TGTGCCACCAGTGATTTGCCCGAAACAGGGTACACCGGGGAGCTGTTTTTT. Its translation: CATSDLPETGYTGELFF.

The J gene is TRBJ2-1, the V gene TRBV3-1 (or the pseudogene TRBV3-2); 7 bases line up with TRBD2. Germline V gene sequence: CDR1 LGHDT, CDR2 YNNKEL (reference sequence). This CDR3 spans 14 amino acids. Trimming at V came to 5 bases and at J to 7 bases, leaving 8 bases not matched to a gene. The CDR3 bases are TGTGCCAGCAGCGCACAAGCGGGGTGGAATGAGCAGTTCTTC. Protein product: CASSAQAGWNEQFF.

V usage is TRBV7-8 and J usage is TRBJ2-3, with 7 bases identical to TRBD2. In germline, CDR1 is SGHVS, CDR2 FQNEAQ. The CDR3 length is 16 residues. V lost 2 bases and J lost 1; bases outside the gene matches: 6. CDR3 sequence reads: CASSLLGGGGTDTQYF. The CDR3, as DNA: TGTGCCAGCAGCTTACTAGGTGGGGGGGGCACAGATACGCAGTATTTT.

A remark on this clone: Other DNA sequences in the same sample also yield this CDR3. V usage is TRBV28 and J usage is TRBJ1-2, with TRBD1 as a possible D gene (6 bases). V lost 5 bases, J lost 1 base, and 14 bases lay in between. This CDR3 spans 15 amino acids. Germline V gene data show CDR1 as MDHEN and CDR2 as SYDVKM. CDR3 DNA: TGTGCCAGCAGTCTGCCTACAGGGAGTAACTATGGCTACACCTTC. Protein: CASSLPTGSNYGYTF.

The gene calls are TRBV11-2 and TRBJ1-3; TRBD1 aligns across 7 bases. From germline, CDR1 is SGHAT and CDR2 FQNNGV. J was trimmed by 4 bases and V by 4 bases; bases with no gene match: 7. The CDR3 has 15 residues. CDR3 loop: CASSSEGAQGNTIYF. The CDR3 DNA is TGTGCCAGCAGCTCCGAGGGGGCGCAAGGAAACACCATATATTTT.

J is TRBJ1-6 and V is TRBV6-5, with a weak D call TRBD1 (5 bases). V was shortened by 4 bases and J by 7 bases, with 14 bases between the two germline ends. Germline CDR1 reads MNHEY; CDR2 reads SVGAGI. CDR3 length equals 15 residues. The CDR3 is CASSSLRQSNSPLHF. CDR3 bases: TGTGCCAGCAGTTCCCTAAGACAGTCAAATTCACCCCTCCACTTT.

The J gene is TRBJ1-6, the V gene TRBV6-1; TRBD1 aligns across 8 bases. The V gene's germline CDR1 is MNHNS and CDR2 SASEGT. The CDR3 spans 18 residues. V trimming: 4 bases; J trimming: 7 bases; junction bases outside the gene matches: 15. CDR3 coding DNA: TGTGCCAGCAGTGCACGAAACCCGACAGGGGTGGGCAATTCACCCCTCCACTTT. Translated, it gives CASSARNPTGVGNSPLHF.